This T cell receptor beta chain was found in a study of blood T cell repertoires in COVID-19 (dated by TCRdb to the early 2020s). For the wider study: Samples covering the acute and convalescent phases of COVID-19 were provided by collaborators in the United States, Italy and Spain. Nearly every sample came with metadata listing a de-identified subject ID, COVID-19 status, age in years and sex. The repertoires were released in a freely available public database intended as a resource for research on the immune response to SARS-CoV-2. The material from the prospective study consisted of cDNA or gDNA derived from T cells, B-cell-depleted T cells, or PBMCs. Where available, HLA class I and class II types were taken from metadata supplied by the sample provider and were not determined by assay-based typing. Subjects who had been exposed to COVID-19, were actively infected with it, or had recovered from it provided the deeply sampled blood TCRbeta repertoires that made up the dataset. Samples came from the ongoing ImmuneRACE study (first 160 participants) plus 1,254 subjects from 6 global collaborators.

The research as a whole found: How much clinical and demographic metadata was included differed by source and by participant, and the metadata was provided uncurated.

In the case of this clone: The antigen it recognizes is unknown. Nothing much larger sits one base from this clone, and base qualities are not available.

TCRbeta CDR3 regions were amplified from genomic DNA by means of the immunoSEQ Assay, a bias-controlled multiplex PCR. Processing in the source paper ran as follows. Within the assay, amplification of reference gene primers was used to estimate how many nucleated cells each sample contained. Sequence reads were collapsed and filtered to measure the absolute abundance of every unique TCRbeta CDR3 rearrangement. For each sample, productive Simpson clonality was calculated as the square root of Simpson's diversity index over productive rearrangements. Here the immuneACCESS table is served through TCRdb, limited to in-frame sequences with V and J called. Missing clones are a known gap in these copies; in checked studies unresolved V genes cover under half, and the rest lacks a known reason. D and trimming were read from the DNA, whereas the V and J calls and clone size are those reported in that table. Across this sample there are approximately 260,000 clones, with 80% to 85% seen only once. Roughly 3.2% of the sample is in the top ten clones.

A distance of 14 bases separates the germline ends of V and J, which lose 10 bases and 4 bases respectively. CDR1 and CDR2, per the germline V gene, are MDHEN and SYDVKM. The CDR3, cysteine through phenylalanine, is 12 amino acids long. The sequence is cut down to CDR3 DNA, 36 bases in frame from base 1. Enrolling through a virtual design, the prospective study's participants ranged in age from about 18 to 89 years and lived across roughly 23 United States geographic areas. To assign participants to cohorts, the prospective study relied on clinical history that participants themselves reported in a screening survey and a study questionnaire. ImmuneRACE Cohort 3 recovered participants were defined by two consecutive negative NP/OP PCR tests, healthcare professional clearance, or symptom resolution. Each participant in the prospective study had whole blood, serum and a nasopharyngeal or oropharyngeal swab collected by mobile phlebotomists. Over an approximately 2-month period, participants in the prospective study had the option of providing additional blood draws and questionnaires. Prospective study blood samples were shipped either frozen or at room temperature before DNA extraction.

This TCR was sampled from a man aged 50 to 60 who had recovered from COVID-19. Sequencing used PBMCs or T cells enriched from blood (not recorded which). The receptor chain draws on TRBV28 and TRBJ2-7; a weak D assignment points to TRBD1 (6 bases agree). The sequenced DNA is TGTGCCACCGAGGGGGAATCATACGAGCAGTACTTC. Protein translation: CATEGESYEQYF.